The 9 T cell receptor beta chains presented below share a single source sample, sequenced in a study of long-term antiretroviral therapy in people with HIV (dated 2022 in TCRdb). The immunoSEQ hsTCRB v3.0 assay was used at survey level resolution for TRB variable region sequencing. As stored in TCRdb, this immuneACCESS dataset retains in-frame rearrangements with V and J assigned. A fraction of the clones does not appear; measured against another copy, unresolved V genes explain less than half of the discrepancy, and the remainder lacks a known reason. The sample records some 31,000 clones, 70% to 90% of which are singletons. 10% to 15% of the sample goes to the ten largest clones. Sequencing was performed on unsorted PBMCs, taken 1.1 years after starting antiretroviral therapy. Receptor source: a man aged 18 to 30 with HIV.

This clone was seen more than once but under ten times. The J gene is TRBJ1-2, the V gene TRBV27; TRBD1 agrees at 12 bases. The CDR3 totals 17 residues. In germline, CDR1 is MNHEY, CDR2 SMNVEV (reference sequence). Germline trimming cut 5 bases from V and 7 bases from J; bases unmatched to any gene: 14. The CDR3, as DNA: TGTGCCAGCAGTCTCTCCAGGGGACAGGGGGCGCGGAGTGGCTACACCTTC. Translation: CASSLSRGQGARSGYTF.

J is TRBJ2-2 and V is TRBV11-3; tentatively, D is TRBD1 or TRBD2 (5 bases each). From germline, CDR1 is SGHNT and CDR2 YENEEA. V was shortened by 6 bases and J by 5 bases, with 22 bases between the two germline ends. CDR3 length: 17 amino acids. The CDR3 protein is CASRGAPAAGSTGELFF. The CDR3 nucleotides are TGTGCCAGCAGAGGGGCCCCGGCGGCAGGGAGTACCGGGGAGCTGTTTTTT.

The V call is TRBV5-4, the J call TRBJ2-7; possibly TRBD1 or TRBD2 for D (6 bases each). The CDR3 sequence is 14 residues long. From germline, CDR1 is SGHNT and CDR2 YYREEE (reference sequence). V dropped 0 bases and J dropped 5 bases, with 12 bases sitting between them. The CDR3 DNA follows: TGTGCCAGCAGCTTGGGGAGGGACACCCACGAGCAGTACTTC. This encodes CASSLGRDTHEQYF.

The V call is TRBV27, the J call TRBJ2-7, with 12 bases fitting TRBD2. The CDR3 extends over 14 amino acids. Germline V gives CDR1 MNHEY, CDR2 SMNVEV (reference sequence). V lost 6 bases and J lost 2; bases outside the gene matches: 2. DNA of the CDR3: TGTGCCAGCAGGCTAGCGGGGGGGACCTACGAGCAGTACTTC. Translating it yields CASRLAGGTYEQYF.

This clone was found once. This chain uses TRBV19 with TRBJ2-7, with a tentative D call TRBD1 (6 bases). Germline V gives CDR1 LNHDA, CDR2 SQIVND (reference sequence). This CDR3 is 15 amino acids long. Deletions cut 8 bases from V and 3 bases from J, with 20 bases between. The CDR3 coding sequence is TGTGCCAGTGCAGAGACCGGGACACGCGGCTACGAGCAGTACTTC. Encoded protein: CASAETGTRGYEQYF.

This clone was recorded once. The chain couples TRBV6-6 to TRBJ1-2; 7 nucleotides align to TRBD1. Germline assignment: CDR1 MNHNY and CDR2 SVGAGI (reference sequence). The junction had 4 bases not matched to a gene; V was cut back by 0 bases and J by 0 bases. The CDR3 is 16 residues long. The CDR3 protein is CASSYSRGTANYGYTF. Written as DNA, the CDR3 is TGTGCCAGCAGTTACTCGAGAGGGACAGCTAACTATGGCTACACCTTC.

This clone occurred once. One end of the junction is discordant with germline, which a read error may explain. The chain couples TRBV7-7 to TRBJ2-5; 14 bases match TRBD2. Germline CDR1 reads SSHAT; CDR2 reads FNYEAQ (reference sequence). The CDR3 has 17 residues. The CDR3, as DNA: TGTGCTAGCAGCTTAGGGACTAGCGGGGGCCGCCAAGAGACCCAGTACTTC. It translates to CASSLGTSGGRQETQYF. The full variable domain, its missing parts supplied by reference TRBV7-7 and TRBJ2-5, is GAGVSQSPRYKVTKRGQDVTLRCDPISSHATLYWYQQALGQGPEFLTYFNYEAQPDKSGLPSDRFSAERPEGSISTLTIQRTEQRDSAMYRCASSLGTSGGRQETQYFGPGTRLLVL.

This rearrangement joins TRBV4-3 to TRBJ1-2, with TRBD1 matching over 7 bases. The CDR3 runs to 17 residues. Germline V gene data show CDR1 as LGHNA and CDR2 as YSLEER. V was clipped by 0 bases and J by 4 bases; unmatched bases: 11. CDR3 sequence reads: CASSQEIIGTESYGYTF. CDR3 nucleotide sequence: TGCGCCAGCAGCCAAGAAATAATAGGGACAGAGAGCTATGGCTACACCTTC.

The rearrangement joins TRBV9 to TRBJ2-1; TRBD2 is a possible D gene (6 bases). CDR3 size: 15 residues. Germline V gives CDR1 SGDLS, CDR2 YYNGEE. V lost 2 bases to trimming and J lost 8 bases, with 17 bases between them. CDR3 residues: CASSVSGTSIDEQFF. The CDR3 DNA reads TGTGCCAGCAGCGTTTCCGGGACTTCTATCGATGAGCAGTTCTTC.